These 26 T cell receptor beta chains were sequenced from one sample in a study of blood T cell repertoires in COVID-19. Assay: immunoSEQ multiplex PCR; the TCRdb copy retains only in-frame clones and omits some. The data hold approximately 93,000 clones, with more than 70% observed a single time. What was sequenced was peripheral blood. These receptors were taken from a woman of 80 years or more with acute or convalescent COVID-19.

The gene calls are TRBV9 and TRBJ2-7, with 8 bases identical to TRBD1. V lost 10 bases to trimming and J lost 3 bases; unmatched junction nucleotides: 12. This CDR3 has 14 residues. Germline assignment: CDR1 SGDLS and CDR2 YYNGEE. The CDR3, as DNA: TGTGCCCCCACCCCCCGACAGGGGAGCTACGAGCAGTACTTC. Its protein is CAPTPRQGSYEQYF.

Notes on this clone: The sample has other DNA sequences that encode this CDR3 too. This chain connects TRBV5-1 to TRBJ1-1; weak D call: TRBD1 (6 bases). The CDR3 covers 14 residues. Trimming took off 3 bases at V and 0 bases at J, with 9 bases between the two ends. Germline CDR1 is SGHRS and CDR2 is YFSETQ. The CDR3 DNA reads TGCGCCAGCAGCTCTGGGACACTGAACACTGAAGCTTTCTTT. Translation: CASSSGTLNTEAFF.

The chain carries TRBV19 and TRBJ2-7, with TRBD2 matching 8 bases. The CDR3 loop spans 14 amino acids. The ends lost 6 bases at V and 3 bases at J; junction bases unmatched: 7. CDR1 is LNHDA, CDR2 SQIVND, per germline (reference sequence). CDR3 nucleotide sequence: TGTGCCAGTAGCCCGGGGGGGCAAAACTACGAGCAGTACTTC. Encoded protein: CASSPGGQNYEQYF.

The genes are TRBV20-1 and TRBJ1-2, with TRBD1 identical over 10 bases. Trimming at V came to 3 bases and at J to 7 bases, leaving 8 bases not matched to a gene. CDR1 and CDR2 (germline): DFQATT, SNEGSKA (reference sequence). This CDR3 has 14 amino acids. CDR3 sequence (DNA): TGCAGTGCTAGTACCGGGACAGGGGTTAGTGGCTACACCTTC. It encodes CSASTGTGVSGYTF.

This clone was counted between two and nine times. The chain carries TRBV20-1 and TRBJ1-2, with a weak D call TRBD1 (6 bases). Trimming cost V 3 bases and J 8 bases, with 16 bases left between them. The V gene's germline CDR1 is DFQATT and CDR2 SNEGSKA (reference sequence). The CDR3 runs 13 residues. CDR3 DNA: TGCAGTGCTAGTAATGCAGGGGCGAGGGGCTACACCTTC. Its translation is CSASNAGARGYTF.

The chain uses TRBV9 and TRBJ1-1; perhaps TRBD1 as D (5 bases). Trimming took 0 bases from V and 1 from J, leaving 10 bases between them. The germline CDR1 and CDR2 sequences are SGDLS and YYNGEE. This CDR3 has 15 residues. DNA of the CDR3: TGTGCCAGCAGCGTAGGTGGACAACGGAACACTGAAGCTTTCTTT. As protein: CASSVGGQRNTEAFF.

In this sample, this clone turned up a few times. The chain couples TRBV7-8 to TRBJ1-5, with D unclear. V was pared by 6 bases and J by 3 bases, with 9 bases between. There are 13 residues in the CDR3. CDR1 SGHVS and CDR2 FQNEAQ come from the germline V gene. The CDR3 region is CASSKNLNQPQHF. Written as DNA, the CDR3 is TGTGCCAGCAGTAAAAATCTCAATCAGCCCCAGCATTTT.

The chain combines TRBV4-2 with TRBJ2-7; D is possibly TRBD2 (5 bases). V was clipped by 0 bases and J by 4 bases, with 16 bases between them. Germline V gives CDR1 LGHNA, CDR2 YNFKEQ. This CDR3 has 16 residues. CDR3 coding DNA: TGTGCCAGCAGCCAAGAAGTGTCTCCTAGCTCTTACGAGCAGTACTTC. It translates to CASSQEVSPSSYEQYF.

The rearrangement joins TRBV6-1 to TRBJ1-2, with a tentative D call TRBD1 (5 bases). Germline V CDR1 and CDR2: MNHNS, SASEGT. The CDR3 sequence is 16 residues long. Trimming left V 3 bases short and J 6 bases short, with 20 bases between. CDR3 sequence reads: CASSDGYRQPSDGYTF. In nucleotides, the CDR3 is TGTGCCAGCAGTGACGGGTACAGGCAACCGTCGGATGGCTACACCTTC.

The CDR3 loop reads CASSQDGTGGLPDTQYF. The CDR3 coding sequence is TGTGCCAGCAGCCAAGATGGGACAGGGGGCCTTCCAGATACGCAGTATTTT. The chain is built from TRBV4-2 and TRBJ2-3, with 12 bases aligning to TRBD1. This CDR3 comprises 17 residues. Looked up from germline, CDR1 is LGHNA and CDR2 is YNFKEQ. Losses at the gene ends were 0 bases for V and 4 bases for J; bases not matched to a gene: 5.

The chain is built from TRBV28 and TRBJ2-7; 10 bases are a match to TRBD2. The CDR3 extends over 14 amino acids. V shed 5 bases and J 3 bases; nucleotides not matched to a gene: 4. Per the germline V gene, CDR1 is MDHEN and CDR2 is SYDVKM. The CDR3 DNA reads TGTGCCAGCAGTCGCAGCGGGGGGGACTACGAGCAGTACTTC. Translation: CASSRSGGDYEQYF.

This clone has more than one count but fewer than ten. The chain combines TRBV29-1 with TRBJ2-1; 9 bases map to TRBD1. The ends lost 4 bases at V and 5 bases at J; junction bases unmatched: 6. This CDR3 is 14 amino acids long. In germline, CDR1 is SQVTM, CDR2 ANQGSEA. For the CDR3, the DNA is TGCAGCGTTGGTGGACAGGGGCCCCACAATGAGCAGTTCTTC. Amino acids: CSVGGQGPHNEQFF.

The genes are TRBV2 and TRBJ2-5; 7 bases are a match to TRBD1. The V gene end was trimmed by 4 bases and the J gene end by 5 bases; junction bases not matched to a gene: 10. Per germline, CDR1 SNHLY and CDR2 FYNNEI. The CDR3 sequence is 15 residues long. The chain's CDR3 is CASSGDRQGRETQYF. The CDR3 DNA reads TGTGCCAGCAGTGGGGATCGACAGGGCCGGGAGACCCAGTACTTC.

Worth noting for this clone: Other DNA sequences from this sample encode an identical CDR3 as well. The gene calls are TRBV7-2 and TRBJ1-1; possibly TRBD1 for D (5 bases). V lost 0 bases to trimming and J lost 1 base, with 6 bases between them. CDR1 and CDR2 (germline): SGHTA, FQGNSA. The CDR3 length is 14 residues. The CDR3 protein is CASSLAGGNTEAFF. In DNA form, the CDR3 reads TGTGCCAGCAGCTTAGCGGGGGGGAACACTGAAGCTTTCTTT.

This chain links TRBV25-1 with TRBJ1-1; tentative D call: TRBD1 (6 bases). In germline, CDR1 is MGHDK, CDR2 SYGVNS. V gave up 6 bases and J gave up 2 bases, with 10 bases separating them. The CDR3 length is 13 residues. The CDR3 coding sequence is TGTGCCAGCAGCAAACAGGGAAACACTGAAGCTTTCTTT. It translates to CASSKQGNTEAFF.

The gene calls are TRBV2 and TRBJ1-3, with a weak D call TRBD1 (5 bases). The CDR3 extends over 15 amino acids. From germline, CDR1 is SNHLY and CDR2 FYNNEI. With 2 bases removed from V and 3 bases from J, the gap between germline ends came to 11 bases. CDR3 nucleotides: TGTGCCAGCAGTGAATTAGGGGCCGTTGGAAACACCATATATTTT. Translating gives CASSELGAVGNTIYF.

Within the sample, this clone is medium-sized. The CDR3 nucleotides read TGTGCCAGCAGCGGAGGTTTGACTAGCGGGGTCCGAGAGACCCAGTACTTC. This sequence encodes CASSGGLTSGVRETQYF. V and J are TRBV9 and TRBJ2-5, with 11 bases aligning to TRBD2. Trimming cost V 3 bases and J 4 bases; bases outside gene matches: 11. CDR1 is SGDLS, CDR2 YYNGEE, per germline. This CDR3 comprises 17 residues. Filled out from reference TRBV9 and TRBJ2-5, the complete variable domain reads DSGVTQTPKHLITATGQRVTLRCSPRSGDLSVYWYQQSLDQGLQFLIQYYNGEERAKGNILERFSAQQFPDLHSELNLSSLELGDSALYFCASSGGLTSGVRETQYFGPGTRLLVL.

The genes are TRBV10-3 and TRBJ2-5, with a possible D match to TRBD2 (6 bases). The V gene's germline CDR1 is ENHRY and CDR2 SYGVKD. Trimming took 10 bases from V and 4 from J, leaving 19 bases between them. This CDR3 contains 14 residues. CDR3 in amino acids: CATTGVRGGETQYF. The CDR3 DNA follows: TGTGCCACGACCGGGGTGAGGGGAGGAGAGACCCAGTACTTC.

The V call is TRBV5-4, the J call TRBJ1-2; 7 nucleotides line up with TRBD1. The ends lost 3 bases at V and 4 bases at J; junction bases unmatched: 9. This CDR3 is built from 15 residues. Germline CDR1 reads SGHNT; CDR2 reads YYREEE (reference sequence). The CDR3 nucleotides are TGTGCCAGCAGCTCTGCGGACAGGAGCCTCTATGGCTACACCTTC. This encodes CASSSADRSLYGYTF.

This chain connects TRBV7-9 to TRBJ1-3; a weak D match, TRBD1 (6 bases). This CDR3 is built from 15 residues. V gave up 2 bases and J gave up 0 bases, with 8 bases separating them. Germline assignment: CDR1 SEHNR and CDR2 FQNEAQ (reference sequence). The CDR3 spells CASSLMTGSGNTIYF. CDR3 nucleotides: TGTGCCAGCAGCTTAATGACAGGCTCTGGAAACACCATATATTTT.

The V call is TRBV7-2, the J call TRBJ1-6, with 9 nucleotides matching TRBD1. This CDR3 is built from 15 residues. In germline, CDR1 is SGHTA, CDR2 FQGNSA. The junction had 6 bases not matched to a gene; V was cut back by 3 bases and J by 9 bases. CDR3 in DNA: TGTGCCAGCAGCTTCACAGGGGGCTGGTCTTCACCCCTCCACTTT. As protein: CASSFTGGWSSPLHF.

This chain joins TRBV9 and TRBJ2-1; 7 bases line up with TRBD2. V shed 0 bases, J shed 4 bases, and the junction held 13 bases outside the gene matches. Germline-derived CDR1 and CDR2 are SGDLS and YYNGEE. This CDR3 region has 18 residues. CDR3 coding DNA: TGTGCCAGCAGCGTAGGCCCTTGGGATCCTAGCGGTTACAATGAGCAGTTCTTC. Translating it yields CASSVGPWDPSGYNEQFF.

The gene calls are TRBV7-2 and TRBJ1-4; no clear D. The V and J ends lost 5 bases and 10 bases respectively, with 17 bases between them. The CDR3 has 14 amino acids. Germline assignment: CDR1 SGHTA and CDR2 FQGNSA. Here the CDR3 reads CASSPGILAGKLFF. CDR3 DNA sequence: TGTGCCAGCAGCCCCGGGATCCTCGCCGGAAAACTGTTTTTT.

The J gene is TRBJ1-1, the V gene TRBV28; 9 positions agree with TRBD1. The V gene's germline CDR1 is MDHEN and CDR2 SYDVKM. The CDR3 consists of 15 residues. The V segment lost 2 bases and the J segment 5 bases; nucleotides outside the gene matches: 6. The CDR3 sequence: CASSLTGGPPTEAFF. For the CDR3, the DNA is TGTGCCAGCAGTTTAACAGGGGGCCCCCCTACTGAAGCTTTCTTT.

The chain combines TRBV19 with TRBJ1-2, with TRBD1 matching over 7 bases. The CDR3 length is 14 residues. J was trimmed by 5 bases and V by 10 bases; bases with no gene match: 13. Germline lookup yields CDR1 LNHDA and CDR2 SQIVND (reference sequence). CDR3 sequence reads: CATRPGGGSYGYTF. The CDR3 nucleotides are TGTGCCACGAGACCAGGGGGTGGGTCGTATGGCTACACCTTC.

The chain uses TRBV5-1 and TRBJ1-2, with a possible D match to TRBD1 (6 bases). V dropped 5 bases and J dropped 4 bases, with 15 bases sitting between them. Germline V lookup: CDR1 SGHRS, CDR2 YFSETQ. The CDR3 runs to 14 residues. CDR3 loop: CASSGGGRGYGYTF. CDR3 in DNA: TGCGCCAGCAGTGGGGGCGGGCGAGGCTATGGCTACACCTTC. The full variable domain, completed using reference TRBV5-1 and TRBJ1-2, is KAGVTQTPRYLIKTRGQQVTLSCSPISGHRSVSWYQQTPGQGLQFLFEYFSETQRNKGNFPGRFSGRQFSNSRSEMNVSTLELGDSALYLCASSGGGRGYGYTFGSGTRLTVV.